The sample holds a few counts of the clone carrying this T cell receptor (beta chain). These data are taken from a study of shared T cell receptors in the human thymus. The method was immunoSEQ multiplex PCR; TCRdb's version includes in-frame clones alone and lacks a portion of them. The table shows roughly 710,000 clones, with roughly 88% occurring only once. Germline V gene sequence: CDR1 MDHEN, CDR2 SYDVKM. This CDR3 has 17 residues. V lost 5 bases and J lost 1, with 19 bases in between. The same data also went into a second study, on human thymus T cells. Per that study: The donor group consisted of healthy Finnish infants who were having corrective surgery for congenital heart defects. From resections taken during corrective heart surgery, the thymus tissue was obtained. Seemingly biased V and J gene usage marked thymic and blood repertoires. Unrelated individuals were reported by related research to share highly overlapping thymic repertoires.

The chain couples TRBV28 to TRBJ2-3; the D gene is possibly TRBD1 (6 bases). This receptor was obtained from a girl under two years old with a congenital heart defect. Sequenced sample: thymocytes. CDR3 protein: CASSPRGLGHCTDTQYF. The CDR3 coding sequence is TGTGCCAGCAGTCCTCGCGGTTTGGGACATTGCACAGATACGCAGTATTTT.